This TCR beta chain appears in the sequencing data of a study of radiotherapy plus CTLA-4 blockade in lung cancer. The overall study: In approximately 17% of patients, objective responses were seen; approximately 34% had disease control.

Using immunoSEQ multiplex PCR, the repertoire was profiled, and TCRdb retains in-frame clones only, with some absent. The sample lists tens of thousands of clones, roughly 85% seen once, with 20% to 25% in the top ten. The ends were cut back, 5 bases at V and 5 bases at J, with 18 bases in the middle. The germline gives CDR1 ENHRY, CDR2 SYGVKD. The CDR3 spans 15 residues. Notes on the study in general: Tumor-derived TCR clones expanded in blood after radiotherapy plus ipilimumab. Per reports, early blood T cell clone dynamics, plus interferon-beta, forecast response most strongly.

Comments on this clone: The target antigen is unknown.

It was focal radiation plus CTLA-4 blockade with ipilimumab that patients with chemo-refractory metastatic non-small-cell lung cancer received. The sample here was peripheral blood, taken from a patient treated with radiotherapy plus ipilimumab. The receptor was derived from a human donor with non-small cell lung cancer whose response to radiotherapy plus ipilimumab could not be evaluated. This chain uses TRBV10-3 with TRBJ2-5, with D maybe TRBD1 (5 bases). CDR3 coding DNA: TGTGCCATCAGTAGCACCGGCAGGGTAGATGAGACCCAGTACTTC. This translates into CAISSTGRVDETQYF.